A single sample is the source of the 14 T cell receptor beta chains below, sequenced in a study of control samples from healthy donors and cancer patients. Assay: immunoSEQ multiplex PCR; the TCRdb copy retains only in-frame clones and omits some. The table includes 150,000 to 200,000 clones, about 86% detected once. Sequencing was performed on blood. These TCRs come from a young man in good health.

The CDR3 nucleotides read TGTGCCAGCAGCTTGGATTCTCAAAACACCGGGGAGCTGTTTTTT. As protein: CASSLDSQNTGELFF. This chain uses TRBV5-4 with TRBJ2-2; no clear D gene. Germline CDR1 is SGHNT and CDR2 is YYREEE (reference sequence). V was pared by 0 bases and J by 2 bases, with 8 bases between. The CDR3 consists of 15 residues.

The rearrangement uses TRBV10-3 and TRBJ1-5; 11 bases line up with TRBD1. CDR1 ENHRY and CDR2 SYGVKD come from the germline V gene. Trimming took 5 bases from V and 5 from J; bases not matched to a gene: 2. The CDR3 is 14 residues long. CDR3 amino acids: CAISWTGGDQPQHF. The CDR3 bases are TGTGCCATCAGTTGGACAGGGGGCGATCAGCCCCAGCATTTT.

V and J are TRBV2 and TRBJ2-2, with 7 nucleotides matching TRBD2. The CDR3 covers 16 residues. Per the germline V gene, CDR1 is SNHLY and CDR2 is FYNNEI. J lost 7 bases, V lost 7 bases, and 15 bases had no gene match. The CDR3 DNA reads TGTGCCAGCACCTCGGGACTTCGGGGGAGGGGCGGGGAGCTGTTTTTT. It codes for CASTSGLRGRGGELFF.

The chain joins TRBV3-1 (or the pseudogene TRBV3-2) to TRBJ1-3; D is undetermined. V lost 3 bases and J lost 0, with 3 bases in between. CDR1 is LGHDT and CDR2 is YNNKEL in the germline V gene (reference sequence). The CDR3 contains 13 residues. CDR3 sequence (DNA): TGTGCCAGCAGCCAGTACTCTGGAAACACCATATATTTT. Amino acid sequence: CASSQYSGNTIYF.

This rearrangement joins TRBV5-1 to TRBJ2-1; no clear D. V was trimmed by 2 bases and J by 3 bases, leaving 6 bases between them. Germline loops: CDR1 SGHRS, CDR2 YFSETQ. The CDR3 has 13 residues. CDR3 DNA sequence: TGCGCCAGCAGCTTAGACATCTACAATGAGCAGTTCTTC. Its translation is CASSLDIYNEQFF.

The chain links TRBV19 to TRBJ1-3; the match to TRBD1 covers 7 bases. Germline-derived CDR1 and CDR2 are LNHDA and SQIVND (reference sequence). The CDR3 is 15 amino acids. Trimming removed 10 bases from V and 0 bases from J; junction bases left unmatched: 9. CDR3 sequence reads: CATTLEGASGNTIYF. The CDR3 DNA reads TGTGCCACCACTCTGGAGGGGGCCTCTGGAAACACCATATATTTT.

The chain links TRBV9 to TRBJ1-5; D is uncertain. CDR1 SGDLS and CDR2 YYNGEE come from the germline V gene. Deletions cut 5 bases from V and 5 bases from J, with 17 bases between. The CDR3 is 15 amino acids. The CDR3 region is CASSLGEGEDQPQHF. The CDR3 region has the DNA TGTGCCAGCAGTTTGGGAGAGGGAGAAGATCAGCCCCAGCATTTT.

V usage is TRBV12-3 or TRBV12-4 and J usage is TRBJ1-2, with D possibly TRBD1 on 5 matching bases. This CDR3 comprises 13 residues. V was trimmed by 4 bases and J by 3 bases, leaving 9 bases between them. The CDR3: CASSSTGYYGYTF. In DNA form, the CDR3 reads TGTGCCAGCAGTTCAACAGGCTACTATGGCTACACCTTC.

The CDR3 reads CASSLGTSTQYF. In DNA form, the CDR3 reads TGTGCCAGCAGCCTTGGCACAAGTACGCAGTATTTT. The J gene is TRBJ2-3, the V gene TRBV12-3 or TRBV12-4; D is unresolved. Deletions cut 6 bases from V and 8 bases from J, with 12 bases between. The CDR3 has 12 residues.

This rearrangement joins TRBV6-5 to TRBJ1-6, with 7 bases lining up with TRBD1. With 5 bases clipped from V and 0 bases from J, the junction kept 1 base outside the gene matches. Germline V gene lookup returns CDR1 MNHEY and CDR2 SVGAGI. This CDR3 has 15 amino acids. CDR3 in DNA: TGTGCCAGCAGTCGGGACAGCTCCTATAATTCACCCCTCCACTTT. It translates to CASSRDSSYNSPLHF.

This chain connects TRBV7-8 to TRBJ1-5; D unclear. Germline V gives CDR1 SGHVS, CDR2 FQNEAQ. The CDR3 is made up of 15 amino acids. V lost 5 bases, J lost 1 base, and 12 bases lay in between. The CDR3 reads CASSPEERSNQPQHF. CDR3 nucleotide sequence: TGTGCCAGCAGCCCTGAAGAAAGAAGCAATCAGCCCCAGCATTTT.

The chain joins TRBV11-2 to TRBJ2-2, with D possibly being TRBD1 or TRBD2 (5 bases each). From germline, CDR1 is SGHAT and CDR2 FQNNGV. Trimming removed 1 base at V and 7 bases at J, with 16 bases between. The CDR3 consists of 16 residues. The CDR3 DNA is TGTGCCAGCAGCTTAGTCCGACGGGGCCGGGACGGGGAGCTGTTTTTT. This translates into CASSLVRRGRDGELFF.

The V gene is TRBV3-1 (or the pseudogene TRBV3-2), the J gene TRBJ2-5; 8 bases are a match to TRBD1. Germline V gives CDR1 LGHDT, CDR2 YNNKEL (reference sequence). Trimming cost V 0 bases and J 2 bases; bases outside gene matches: 2. CDR3 size: 15 residues. The CDR3: CASSQDWDRQETQYF. CDR3 nucleotides: TGTGCCAGCAGCCAAGATTGGGACAGGCAAGAGACCCAGTACTTC.

The chain uses TRBV7-2 and TRBJ2-7; TRBD1 matches at 7 bases. Germline CDR1 and CDR2: SGHTA and FQGNSA. This CDR3 spans 13 amino acids. Unmatched junction bases numbered 5, after V lost 7 bases and J lost 2 bases. CDR3 DNA: TGTGCCAGCACCCGGACAGGACCCTACGAGCAGTACTTC. This sequence encodes CASTRTGPYEQYF. Variable domain in full (rest from reference TRBV7-2 and TRBJ2-7): GAGVSQSPSNKVTEKGKDVELRCDPISGHTALYWYRQSLGQGLEFLIYFQGNSAPDKSGLPSDRFSAERTGGSVSTLTIQRTQQEDSAVYLCASTRTGPYEQYFGPGTRLTVT.